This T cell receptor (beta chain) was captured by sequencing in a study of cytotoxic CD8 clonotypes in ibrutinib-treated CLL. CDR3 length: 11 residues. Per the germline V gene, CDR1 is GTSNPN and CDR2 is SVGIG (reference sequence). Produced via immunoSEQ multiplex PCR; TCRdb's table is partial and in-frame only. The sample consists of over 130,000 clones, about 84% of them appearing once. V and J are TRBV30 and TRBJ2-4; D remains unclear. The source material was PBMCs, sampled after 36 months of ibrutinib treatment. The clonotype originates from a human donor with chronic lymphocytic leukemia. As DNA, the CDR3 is TGTGCATTCTCGGGCCCCAACATTCAGTACTTC. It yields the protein CAFSGPNIQYF.